What follows is one T cell receptor (beta chain) and its context. This sample stems from a study of blood T cell repertoires in COVID-19. Study information: Some COVID-19 samples were acute and others convalescent; all came from the United States, Italy and Spain.

Assay used: immunoSEQ multiplex PCR; TCRdb lists only in-frame clones, some missing. This repertoire shows roughly 430,000 clones, approximately 91% found once; its top ten account for 2% to 2.5%. Participants, 18 to 89 years old, spanned 24 US areas. Participant reports of clinical history set cohort assignment. The receptor's source is a woman in her thirties or forties with acute COVID-19. What was sequenced was PBMCs or T cells enriched from blood (not recorded which).

CDR3: CAVAPAPQETQYF. In DNA form, the CDR3 reads TGTGCCGTCGCTCCAGCGCCGCAAGAGACCCAGTACTTC. The chain couples TRBV10-3 to TRBJ2-5, with D unclear. V lost 11 bases, J lost 2 bases, and 15 bases lay in between. The CDR3 is 13 residues long. Germline values: CDR1 ENHRY, CDR2 SYGVKD.